This T cell receptor beta chain was sequenced for a study of T cell repertoires and Cas9 in healthy adults (dated by TCRdb to the late 2010s). Looking at the study overall: Within the CD4 and CD8 compartments, SpCas9-reactive T cells were assessed for multi-effector potency, cytotoxicity and lineage determination. This study looked at whether people already carry T cell immunity to the Streptococcus pyogenes Cas9 nuclease (SpCas9), the enzyme used in CRISPR gene editing.

On the study overall, not on this receptor specifically: A preexisting SpCas9-directed effector T cell response was described as ubiquitous among the healthy humans studied. In vitro, SpCas9-reactive regulatory T cells were reported to reduce the proliferation and function of SpCas9-reactive effector T cells.

Libraries came from the immunoSEQ multiplex PCR assay. Not all clones reach the TCRdb copy of this immuneACCESS table, which keeps in-frame sequences only. Checked studies attribute under half of the gap to unresolved V genes and leave the rest unexplained. The sample yields 1,500 or so clones; 93% were counted once. The ten largest clones take up approximately 3.9% of the sample. Regarding this clone: No base quality information exists; no much larger clone differs at one position.

Healthy humans were used as donors in the study. Unmatched junction bases come to 2, with V trimmed by 3 bases and J by 1 base. The CDR3 runs 14 residues from the cysteine to the phenylalanine. The kept DNA is CDR3 alone, 42 bases in frame from the first base. From the germline V gene, CDR1 is KGHSH and CDR2 is LQKENI. The rearranged chain carries TRBV18 and TRBJ1-1, and 7 bases in between align with TRBD1. Sequences were obtained from SpCas9-reactive CD4+ effector T cells (CD137+, CD154-, CD25-, CD127+) from PBMCs; culture status not recorded. The sample's cell subset or site, from its label and the paper: SpCas9-reactive effector T cells. The sequence was obtained from a human donor in good health. The DNA sequence is as follows: TGTGCCAGCTCACCGGGACAGAAGAACACTGAAGCTTTCTTT. The encoded protein is CASSPGQKNTEAFF. Reference TRBV18 and TRBJ1-1 genes cover what lies past the CDR3, so the full variable domain is NAGVMQNPRHLVRRRGQEARLRCSPMKGHSHVYWYRQLPEEGLKFMVYLQKENIIDESGMPKERFSAEFPKEGPSILRIQQVVRGDSAAYFCASSPGQKNTEAFFGQGTRLTVV.